This TCR beta chain is from a study of cytomegalovirus exposure and HLA in healthy donors. General observations from the study: Published work reported that the classifier diagnosed cytomegalovirus status with high specificity and sensitivity. In vitro testing confirmed a few CMV-associated chains as specific for CMV antigens. Subsequent analysis revealed that first-cohort TCR clusters tended to co-occur in the approximately 120 validation repertoires.

For this clone: No antigen is known for it.

The J segment lost 3 bases and the V segment lost 2 bases, leaving 4 bases of the junction unmatched. There are 15 residues in the CDR3. The germline gives CDR1 SGDLS, CDR2 YYNGEE. The repertoire was sequenced with immunoSEQ multiplex PCR; TCRdb's copy has only in-frame clones and lacks some. The profile shows tens of thousands of clones, approximately 96% of them singletons. Sequences were obtained from PBMCs. The source is a man between 18 and 29 years old in good health and CMV-seropositive. V gene TRBV9 combines with J gene TRBJ2-3, with TRBD1 matching over 9 bases. The CDR3 loop is CASSVGQGRTDTQYF. The CDR3 DNA reads as TGTGCCAGCAGCGTCGGACAGGGGAGAACAGATACGCAGTATTTT.